One sample yielded the 30 T cell receptor beta chains listed below, sequenced in a study of shared clonotypes between healthy human individuals (dated by TCRdb to 2019 to 2021). Library preparation used the immunoSEQ multiplex PCR assay. In TCRdb, the immuneACCESS table is reduced to in-frame sequences with V and J assigned. These tables do not hold every clone; where another copy was compared, an unresolved V gene accounts for under half, and the others remain unexplained. In this sample the table shows roughly 2.1 million clones, 90% to 95% of which occur a single time. Approximately 1.7% of the sample rests with the top ten. CD8 naive samples were CD45RO-negative cells positively selected for CCR7, giving a CD45RA+CCR7+ population that excluded TemRA cells. The specimen was naive CD8+ T cells from PBMCs. Explained via the paper, the cell subset or site label denotes: CD45RA+CCR7+. These receptors were collected from a man aged 18 to 29 in good health. Some clones in this sample may be carry-over from other donors' samples.

The chain is built from TRBV6-5 and TRBJ2-1; TRBD1 is a possible D gene (6 bases). V was trimmed by 10 bases and J by 7 bases, leaving 11 bases between them. Germline V gives CDR1 MNHEY, CDR2 SVGAGI. There are 11 residues in the CDR3. CDR3 sequence reads: CATERGNEQFF. The CDR3 region has the DNA TGTGCCACTGAGAGGGGGAATGAGCAGTTCTTC.

This chain joins TRBV6-5 and TRBJ1-2; D is undetermined. Germline V CDR1 and CDR2: MNHEY, SVGAGI. The V end was cut by 2 bases, the J end by 5 bases, with 15 bases between. The CDR3 loop spans 15 amino acids. The CDR3 nucleotides are TGTGCCAGCAGTTACGAGGGTACCCTCTTTTATGGCTACACCTTC. Translating it yields CASSYEGTLFYGYTF.

V is TRBV7-9 and J is TRBJ2-2; TRBD2 might be the D (7 bases). The V and J ends lost 3 bases and 6 bases respectively, with 20 bases between them. The CDR3 consists of 17 residues. CDR1 and CDR2 from the germline V gene are SEHNR and FQNEAQ (reference sequence). The CDR3 here is CASSFGPAGARAGELFF. The DNA of the CDR3 is TGTGCCAGCAGCTTTGGCCCGGCGGGGGCGCGGGCCGGGGAGCTGTTTTTT.

The J gene is TRBJ2-3, the V gene TRBV9, with D hard to call. Germline values: CDR1 SGDLS, CDR2 YYNGEE. The CDR3 runs to 15 residues. V lost 4 bases and J lost 0, with 12 bases in between. CDR3 residues: CASSMTASSTDTQYF. The CDR3, as DNA: TGTGCCAGCAGCATGACTGCATCTAGCACAGATACGCAGTATTTT.

In regard to this clone: This sample also contains other DNA sequences that code for the same CDR3. The V gene is TRBV27, the J gene TRBJ1-5; weak D call: TRBD1 (5 bases). The CDR3 runs to 14 residues. Trimming stripped 3 bases from V and 2 bases from J, with 8 bases between. CDR1 MNHEY and CDR2 SMNVEV come from the germline V gene (reference sequence). CDR3 protein: CASSFGRGNQPQHF. CDR3 bases: TGTGCCAGCAGTTTTGGCAGGGGCAATCAGCCCCAGCATTTT.

V usage is TRBV19 and J usage is TRBJ2-7; TRBD2 matches at 7 bases. Trimming at V came to 2 bases and at J to 3 bases, leaving 7 bases not matched to a gene. The CDR3 consists of 15 residues. Germline values: CDR1 LNHDA, CDR2 SQIVND (reference sequence). The CDR3 coding sequence is TGTGCCAGTAGTATATTCGGCGGGGACTACTACGAGCAGTACTTC. Amino acid sequence: CASSIFGGDYYEQYF.

The rearrangement links TRBV29-1 to TRBJ2-1, with D perhaps TRBD1 (6 bases). Germline loops: CDR1 SQVTM, CDR2 ANQGSEA. The CDR3 length is 12 residues. Trimming cost V 4 bases and J 8 bases, with 12 bases left between them. The CDR3 sequence: CSVGRTAYEQFF. For the CDR3, the DNA is TGCAGCGTTGGTAGGACAGCTTATGAGCAGTTCTTC.

The V call is TRBV19, the J call TRBJ2-2; TRBD2 agrees at 8 bases. CDR1 is LNHDA and CDR2 is SQIVND in the germline V gene (reference sequence). The CDR3 extends over 14 amino acids. V was pared by 6 bases and J by 7 bases, with 7 bases of the junction left unmatched. Here the CDR3 DNA reads TGTGCCAGTAGAAAGCGGGAGTTTAGCGGGGAGCTGTTTTTT. Protein sequence: CASRKREFSGELFF.

In DNA form, the CDR3 reads TGCGCCAGCAGCCAAGATATGACAGCTCCGGGCAGGCCAACTAATGAAAAACTGTTTTTT. It yields the protein CASSQDMTAPGRPTNEKLFF. The V call is TRBV4-3, the J call TRBJ1-4, with D possibly being TRBD1 (5 bases). CDR1 and CDR2 (germline): LGHNA, YSLEER. CDR3 length: 20 residues. The ends were cut back, 0 bases at V and 0 bases at J, with 20 bases in the middle.

This chain connects TRBV27 to TRBJ1-3, with D possibly matching TRBD1 (5 bases). Trimming removed 8 bases at V and 0 bases at J, with 11 bases between. This CDR3 contains 14 residues. Germline CDR1 is MNHEY and CDR2 is SMNVEV (reference sequence). CDR3 amino acids: CASQRQGSGNTIYF. The CDR3 DNA reads TGTGCCAGCCAGCGGCAGGGCTCTGGAAACACCATATATTTT.

The chain joins TRBV5-8 to TRBJ1-5, with D uncertain. Germline CDR1 reads SGHTS; CDR2 reads YDEGEE. V gave up 1 base and J gave up 3 bases, with 8 bases separating them. This CDR3 spans 14 amino acids. DNA for the CDR3: TGTGCCAGCAGCTTGATCCACCTCAATCAGCCCCAGCATTTT. It encodes CASSLIHLNQPQHF.

This chain uses TRBV9 with TRBJ2-1; D unclear. From germline, CDR1 is SGDLS and CDR2 YYNGEE. The length of the CDR3 is 14 residues. The ends were cut back, 4 bases at V and 3 bases at J, with 11 bases in the middle. CDR3 in amino acids: CASSPRLFYNEQFF. The CDR3 DNA follows: TGTGCCAGCAGCCCTCGACTCTTCTACAATGAGCAGTTCTTC.

CDR3 residues: CASSSGLLGTYEQYF. The CDR3 DNA reads TGTGCCAGCAGCTCGGGACTACTTGGTACCTACGAGCAGTACTTC. The chain combines TRBV7-9 with TRBJ2-7, with 7 bases that match TRBD2. This CDR3 region has 15 residues. V gave up 4 bases and J gave up 2 bases; unmatched junction bases: 8. Germline values: CDR1 SEHNR, CDR2 FQNEAQ (reference sequence).

V gene TRBV14 combines with J gene TRBJ2-2, with 10 bases that match TRBD1. The trim removed 2 bases at V and 6 bases at J, leaving 6 bases unmatched. CDR3 length equals 16 residues. Germline lookup yields CDR1 SGHDN and CDR2 FVKESK. CDR3 amino acids: CASSQPGQGSPGELFF. The CDR3 DNA is TGTGCCAGCAGCCAACCGGGACAGGGGTCCCCCGGGGAGCTGTTTTTT. The full variable domain, completed using reference TRBV14 and TRBJ2-2, is EAGVTQFPSHSVIEKGQTVTLRCDPISGHDNLYWYRRVMGKEIKFLLHFVKESKQDESGMPNNRFLAERTGGTYSTLKVQPAELEDSGVYFCASSQPGQGSPGELFFGEGSRLTVL.

V gene TRBV10-3 combines with J gene TRBJ2-2, with D maybe TRBD1 (6 bases). The CDR3 runs to 17 residues. Trimming stripped 0 bases from V and 4 bases from J, with 15 bases between. CDR1 is ENHRY, CDR2 SYGVKD, per germline. This CDR3 is CAISESSGEIRTGELFF. The CDR3, as DNA: TGTGCCATCAGTGAGTCATCAGGGGAAATTCGCACCGGGGAGCTGTTTTTT.

The V gene is TRBV13, the J gene TRBJ1-2; 10 bases fit TRBD1. Germline V gives CDR1 PRHDT, CDR2 FYEKMQ (reference sequence). This CDR3 has 17 amino acids. The trim removed 0 bases at V and 8 bases at J, leaving 12 bases unmatched. The CDR3: CASSLGDRDRGMGGYTF. The CDR3 nucleotides are TGTGCCAGCAGCTTAGGAGACCGGGACAGGGGAATGGGAGGCTACACCTTC.

Worth noting for this clone: One end of the junction is discordant with germline, which a read error may explain. This chain joins TRBV9 and TRBJ1-1; 10 nucleotides align to TRBD1. Germline V gives CDR1 SGDLS, CDR2 YYNGEE. This CDR3 spans 15 amino acids. This chain's CDR3 is CASSDRDWDRGSHAF. The CDR3 coding sequence is TGTGCCAGCAGCGACAGAGACTGGGACAGGGGATCCCACGCCTTT. The full variable domain, its missing parts supplied by reference TRBV9 and TRBJ1-1, is DSGVTQTPKHLITATGQRVTLRCSPRSGDLSVYWYQQSLDQGLQFLIQYYNGEERAKGNILERFSAQQFPDLHSELNLSSLELGDSALYFCASSDRDWDRGSHAFGQGTRLTVV.

V gene TRBV27 combines with J gene TRBJ1-2; D uncertain. Germline CDR1 MNHEY, CDR2 SMNVEV (reference sequence). The CDR3 length is 16 residues. The V end was cut by 0 bases, the J end by 2 bases, with 13 bases between. CDR3 bases: TGTGCCAGCAGTTTATCGTCCGGGTCCCTAAACTATGGCTACACCTTC. Protein: CASSLSSGSLNYGYTF.

The gene calls are TRBV5-6 and TRBJ2-2; D call uncertain. V dropped 4 bases and J dropped 6 bases, with 13 bases sitting between them. The CDR3 runs 14 residues. Germline V lookup: CDR1 SGHDT, CDR2 YYEEEE. CDR3: CASSPAMGPGELFF. CDR3 sequence (DNA): TGTGCCAGCAGCCCCGCAATGGGTCCCGGGGAGCTGTTTTTT.

A single count supports this clone. The rearrangement joins TRBV4-1 to TRBJ2-7, with D perhaps matching TRBD1 (6 bases). CDR1 is MGHRA and CDR2 is YSYEKL in the germline V gene. The CDR3 consists of 14 residues. Trimming took off 1 base at V and 9 bases at J, with 16 bases between the two ends. The CDR3 sequence is CASSQVGTPAPQYF. In DNA form, the CDR3 reads TGCGCCAGCAGCCAAGTTGGGACACCGGCTCCGCAGTACTTC.

The genes are TRBV19 and TRBJ1-1; D is uncertain. CDR3 length equals 14 residues. CDR1 and CDR2 from the germline V gene are LNHDA and SQIVND (reference sequence). V lost 0 bases and J 6 bases, leaving 11 bases between the germline ends. DNA for the CDR3: TGTGCCAGTAGTATAGATTTTTTCGGCGCTGAAGCTTTCTTT. Translation gives CASSIDFFGAEAFF. The whole variable domain, filled in from reference TRBV19 and TRBJ1-1, reads DGGITQSPKYLFRKEGQNVTLSCEQNLNHDAMYWYRQDPGQGLRLIYYSQIVNDFQKGDIAEGYSVSREKKESFPLTVTSAQKNPTAFYLCASSIDFFGAEAFFGQGTRLTVV.

V gene TRBV2 combines with J gene TRBJ2-3, with TRBD2 identical over 8 bases. CDR1 is SNHLY and CDR2 is FYNNEI in the germline V gene. The CDR3 runs to 16 residues. With V trimmed by 5 bases and J by 4 bases, 11 bases remained unmatched. DNA for the CDR3: TGTGCCAGCAGTAGGACTAGCAGAGTTGTCCCAGATACGCAGTATTTT. Its protein is CASSRTSRVVPDTQYF.

This chain uses TRBV15 with TRBJ1-3; no clear D gene. The V and J ends lost 9 bases and 0 bases respectively, with 6 bases between them. The CDR3 runs to 12 residues. The germline gives CDR1 LNHNV, CDR2 YYDKDF (reference sequence). The CDR3 loop reads CATRNSGNTIYF. The CDR3 DNA follows: TGTGCCACGAGGAACTCTGGAAACACCATATATTTT.

The chain carries TRBV4-2 and TRBJ2-1, with unresolved D. CDR1 LGHNA and CDR2 YNFKEQ come from the germline V gene. V lost 0 bases and J lost 5, with 20 bases in between. The CDR3 loop spans 18 amino acids. The CDR3, as DNA: TGTGCCAGCAGCCAAGAACCGGTCCGCGACTGGACCAACAATGAGCAGTTCTTC. Translated: CASSQEPVRDWTNNEQFF.

This clone was seen a single time. The V and J genes are TRBV10-3 and TRBJ2-7; a weak D match, TRBD2 (5 bases). The CDR3 runs 14 residues. Trimming left V 2 bases short and J 1 base short, with 9 bases between. Germline CDR1 reads ENHRY; CDR2 reads SYGVKD. The CDR3: CAISERGYSYEQYF. CDR3 nucleotides: TGTGCCATCAGTGAGAGAGGGTATTCCTACGAGCAGTACTTC.

Remarks on this clone: This sample includes further DNA sequences coding for the same CDR3. The chain carries TRBV7-9 and TRBJ2-5, with D uncertain. This CDR3 comprises 12 residues. With 1 base removed from V and 5 bases from J, the gap between germline ends came to 5 bases. In germline, CDR1 is SEHNR, CDR2 FQNEAQ (reference sequence). CDR3 DNA sequence: TGTGCCAGCAGCTTAGGTGTGGAGACCCAGTACTTC. Amino acid sequence: CASSLGVETQYF. Using reference TRBV7-9 and TRBJ2-5 for the parts outside the CDR3, the full variable domain is DTGVSQNPRHKITKRGQNVTFRCDPISEHNRLYWYRQTLGQGPEFLTYFQNEAQLEKSRLLSDRFSAERPKGSFSTLEIQRTEQGDSAMYLCASSLGVETQYFGPGTRLLVL.

The table lists this clone with a few counts. V is TRBV4-1 and J is TRBJ2-7; D could derive from TRBD1 or TRBD2 (5 bases each). The CDR3 spans 14 residues. V was trimmed by 4 bases and J by 2 bases, leaving 12 bases between them. Germline CDR1 reads MGHRA; CDR2 reads YSYEKL. CDR3 loop: CASSPWDGTYEQYF. The CDR3 DNA follows: TGCGCCAGCAGCCCCTGGGACGGAACCTACGAGCAGTACTTC.

V usage is TRBV4-1 and J usage is TRBJ2-1; 7 bases line up with TRBD2. The CDR3 length is 13 residues. Germline loops: CDR1 MGHRA, CDR2 YSYEKL. V was clipped by 6 bases and J by 6 bases; unmatched bases: 5. For the CDR3, the DNA is TGCGCCAGCAGTCCCGGGACTACCAATGAGCAGTTCTTC. Its protein product is CASSPGTTNEQFF.

V gene TRBV19 combines with J gene TRBJ1-1; TRBD1 aligns across 7 bases. The J segment lost 6 bases and the V segment lost 5 bases, leaving 9 bases of the junction unmatched. CDR3 length: 14 residues. Germline-derived CDR1 and CDR2 are LNHDA and SQIVND (reference sequence). CDR3 coding DNA: TGTGCCAGTAGTGTCGGACAGGTAACTTCTGAAGCTTTCTTT. Encoded protein: CASSVGQVTSEAFF.

The chain carries TRBV27 and TRBJ1-6; unclear D gene. V was pared by 6 bases and J by 4 bases, with 7 bases between. Germline V gives CDR1 MNHEY, CDR2 SMNVEV (reference sequence). This CDR3 contains 13 residues. The CDR3: CASRGGYNSPLHF. The CDR3 region has the DNA TGTGCCAGCAGGGGCGGGTATAATTCACCCCTCCACTTT.